The 10 T cell receptor beta chains in this list originate from one sample, sequenced in a study of blood T cell repertoires in COVID-19. Repertoires were generated with immunoSEQ multiplex PCR, while TCRdb's copy carries only in-frame clones and drops some. The sample has 120,000 or so clones; over 75% are singletons. Sequences were obtained from peripheral blood. The receptor set was obtained from a man aged 65-85 years with active or convalescent COVID-19.

The J gene is TRBJ1-1, the V gene TRBV4-1; 9 nucleotides align to TRBD1. In germline, CDR1 is MGHRA, CDR2 YSYEKL. V shed 1 base, J shed 6 bases, and the junction held 6 bases outside the gene matches. CDR3 size: 15 residues. The CDR3 DNA is TGCGCCAGCAGCCAAGGGGACAGGGACGGAGCTGAAGCTTTCTTT. Its protein is CASSQGDRDGAEAFF.

The V gene is TRBV19, the J gene TRBJ2-3; 9 nucleotides align to TRBD2. With 3 bases clipped from V and 1 base from J, the junction kept 2 bases outside the gene matches. Germline V gene data show CDR1 as LNHDA and CDR2 as SQIVND (reference sequence). This CDR3 comprises 15 residues. DNA for the CDR3: TGTGCCAGTAGTATCCCTAGCGGGGGCACAGATACGCAGTATTTT. Amino acids: CASSIPSGGTDTQYF.

The chain combines TRBV2 with TRBJ2-1, with 8 bases identical to TRBD1. The J segment lost 3 bases and the V segment lost 4 bases, leaving 2 bases of the junction unmatched. The CDR3 spans 14 residues. Germline CDR1 reads SNHLY; CDR2 reads FYNNEI. Here the CDR3 reads CASSGQGFYNEQFF. In DNA, the CDR3 is TGTGCCAGCAGTGGACAGGGGTTCTACAATGAGCAGTTCTTC.

V gene TRBV5-1 combines with J gene TRBJ2-1, with 11 bases aligning to TRBD2. This CDR3 spans 15 amino acids. V lost 0 bases, J lost 14 bases, and 10 bases stayed unmatched. Germline V gives CDR1 SGHRS, CDR2 YFSETQ. In DNA, the CDR3 is TGCGCCAGCAGCTTGGGGGGACTAGCGGACTTTAAGAAGTTCTTC. As protein: CASSLGGLADFKKFF.

This chain uses TRBV6-5 with TRBJ1-5; 8 positions match TRBD1. J lost 6 bases, V lost 6 bases, and 4 bases had no gene match. The CDR3 spans 13 residues. Germline V gene data show CDR1 as MNHEY and CDR2 as SVGAGI. The CDR3 DNA sequence: TGTGCCAGCAGATCGGGGACAGGTCAGCCCCAGCATTTT. This translates into CASRSGTGQPQHF.

This chain links TRBV3-1 (or the pseudogene TRBV3-2) with TRBJ2-2; 10 bases line up with TRBD2. V shed 2 bases, J shed 7 bases, and the junction held 4 bases outside the gene matches. The CDR3 has 15 amino acids. Germline V lookup: CDR1 LGHDT, CDR2 YNNKEL (reference sequence). The CDR3 region is CASSQLAGVGGELFF. The CDR3 nucleotides are TGTGCCAGCAGCCAACTAGCGGGAGTGGGCGGGGAGCTGTTTTTT.

This rearrangement joins TRBV30 to TRBJ1-4; 8 bases are shared with TRBD1. CDR1 is GTSNPN and CDR2 is SVGIG in the germline V gene (reference sequence). The CDR3 runs 12 residues. With V trimmed by 7 bases and J by 8 bases, 6 bases remained unmatched. The CDR3 DNA is TGTGCCTTCACAGGGGGGGGCGAAAAACTGTTTTTT. It codes for CAFTGGGEKLFF. Together with reference TRBV30 and TRBJ1-4, the CDR3 gives the full variable domain: SQTIHQWPATLVQPVGSPLSLECTVEGTSNPNLYWYRQAAGRGLQLLFYSVGIGQISSEVPQNLSASRPQDRQFILSSKKLLLSDSGFYLCAFTGGGEKLFFGSGTQLSVL.

The rearrangement joins TRBV6-2 or TRBV6-3 to TRBJ2-2; 7 bases are shared with TRBD2. CDR1 and CDR2 (germline): MNHEY, SVGEGT. V lost 4 bases, J lost 4 bases, and 12 bases stayed unmatched. The CDR3 is made up of 17 amino acids. The CDR3 region has the DNA TGTGCCAGCAGTTCTCCCATAGCGGGCCCGGGCACCGGGGAGCTGTTTTTT. Protein: CASSSPIAGPGTGELFF.

The chain is built from TRBV2 and TRBJ1-6, with TRBD1 matching 9 bases. Trimming took 5 bases from V and 9 from J; bases not matched to a gene: 8. Germline CDR1 and CDR2: SNHLY and FYNNEI. The CDR3 spans 15 residues. In nucleotides, the CDR3 is TGTGCCAGCAGTTGGACAGGGGTCGATGGTTCACCCCTCCACTTT. It codes for CASSWTGVDGSPLHF.

This clone was found once. The V call is TRBV28, the J call TRBJ1-2, with D possibly being TRBD1 (5 bases). The CDR3 contains 12 residues. Per the germline V gene, CDR1 is MDHEN and CDR2 is SYDVKM. V lost 4 bases to trimming and J lost 8 bases, with 11 bases between them. The CDR3 nucleotides are TGTGCCAGCAGTTACTCAGGGCACGGCTACACCTTC. This encodes CASSYSGHGYTF.